Each of the 10 T cell receptor beta chains below was sequenced from the same sample in a study of cytomegalovirus exposure and HLA in healthy donors. The PCR used 60 Vbeta and 13 Jbeta primers. Repertoires were generated with immunoSEQ multiplex PCR, while TCRdb's copy carries only in-frame clones and drops some. The repertoire holds 100,000 or so clones, with around 84% as singletons. The sequenced sample consisted of PBMCs. These receptors came from a man between 18 and 29 years old in good health and CMV-seronegative.

This chain uses TRBV11-2 with TRBJ1-5; tentatively, D is TRBD1 (5 bases). The V end was cut by 5 bases, the J end by 5 bases, with 10 bases between. Germline V gene sequence: CDR1 SGHAT, CDR2 FQNNGV. This CDR3 spans 13 amino acids. CDR3 protein: CASSRKGDQPQHF. CDR3 in DNA: TGTGCCAGCAGCCGAAAAGGGGATCAGCCCCAGCATTTT.

J is TRBJ1-1 and V is TRBV18; no definite D call. In germline, CDR1 is KGHSH, CDR2 LQKENI. V lost 2 bases to trimming and J lost 0 bases, with 10 bases between them. The length of the CDR3 is 15 residues. CDR3 in amino acids: CASSPKVSMNTEAFF. CDR3 bases: TGTGCCAGCTCACCAAAAGTCAGTATGAACACTGAAGCTTTCTTT.

The V and J genes are TRBV30 and TRBJ1-4, with TRBD1 matching 9 bases. The V gene end was trimmed by 3 bases and the J gene end by 1 base; junction bases not matched to a gene: 3. Germline loops: CDR1 GTSNPN, CDR2 SVGIG (reference sequence). CDR3 length equals 15 residues. CDR3 protein: CAWRAGQGTNEKLFF. The CDR3 DNA sequence: TGTGCCTGGAGAGCGGGACAGGGAACTAATGAAAAACTGTTTTTT.

The rearrangement joins TRBV13 to TRBJ2-2, with 14 bases matching TRBD2. With V trimmed by 5 bases and J by 5 bases, 7 bases remained unmatched. The V gene's germline CDR1 is PRHDT and CDR2 FYEKMQ (reference sequence). CDR3 length: 17 residues. The CDR3 sequence is CASSPGLAGGRTGELFF. In DNA form, the CDR3 reads TGTGCCAGCAGCCCAGGACTAGCGGGGGGTCGGACCGGGGAGCTGTTTTTT.

The genes are TRBV4-1 and TRBJ1-5, with 7 bases matching TRBD1. Per the germline V gene, CDR1 is MGHRA and CDR2 is YSYEKL. This CDR3 has 18 residues. The V and J ends lost 2 bases and 0 bases, in that order; junction bases with no gene match: 10. CDR3 residues: CASSQSPGQYISNQPQHF. The CDR3 coding sequence is TGCGCCAGCAGCCAATCGCCGGGACAGTATATTAGCAATCAGCCCCAGCATTTT.

J is TRBJ1-2 and V is TRBV29-1; tentative D call: TRBD1 (5 bases). CDR3 length: 13 amino acids. V was shortened by 6 bases and J by 4 bases, with 15 bases between the two germline ends. CDR1 and CDR2 from the germline V gene are SQVTM and ANQGSEA. This CDR3 reads CSVPGRVPYGYTF. CDR3 DNA: TGCAGCGTGCCGGGCAGGGTCCCCTATGGCTACACCTTC.

The chain combines TRBV10-1 with TRBJ1-4; 8 nucleotides agree with TRBD1. The CDR3 is made up of 19 amino acids. Trimming took 6 bases from V and 0 from J; bases not matched to a gene: 15. Germline CDR1 is WNHNN and CDR2 is SYGVQD (reference sequence). The CDR3 sequence: CASRPPRQGTLSTNEKLFF. CDR3 coding DNA: TGCGCCAGCAGGCCTCCGAGACAGGGGACGCTATCAACTAATGAAAAACTGTTTTTT.

This chain links TRBV2 with TRBJ2-7, with a weak D call TRBD2 (6 bases). Trimming took 7 bases from V and 2 from J, leaving 12 bases between them. Per germline, CDR1 SNHLY and CDR2 FYNNEI. The CDR3 is 13 residues long. CDR3 nucleotide sequence: TGTGCCAGCACCGAGGGACTGCCCTACGAGCAGTACTTC. Protein product: CASTEGLPYEQYF.

The chain combines TRBV5-6 with TRBJ2-7; 8 bases fit TRBD1. Germline-derived CDR1 and CDR2 are SGHDT and YYEEEE. The length of the CDR3 is 12 residues. The J segment lost 5 bases and the V segment lost 8 bases, leaving 6 bases of the junction unmatched. The CDR3 spells CARTGDFDEQYF. In DNA form, the CDR3 reads TGTGCCAGGACAGGGGATTTCGACGAGCAGTACTTC. Variable domain in full (rest from reference TRBV5-6 and TRBJ2-7): DAGVTQSPTHLIKTRGQQVTLRCSPKSGHDTVSWYQQALGQGPQFIFQYYEEEERQRGNFPDRFSGHQFPNYSSELNVNALLLGDSALYLCARTGDFDEQYFGPGTRLTVT.

In the case of this clone: In the same sample, other DNA sequences code for this CDR3. This sequence joins TRBV25-1 and TRBJ2-2; 7 bases are shared with TRBD1. CDR1 is MGHDK and CDR2 is SYGVNS in the germline V gene. The CDR3 totals 15 residues. Trimming cost V 5 bases and J 7 bases; bases outside gene matches: 10. CDR3 DNA sequence: TGTGCCAGCAGTACCAAAAGACAGGGCGGCGGGGAGCTGTTTTTT. Translated, it gives CASSTKRQGGGELFF.